This passage covers 31 T cell receptor beta chains from one sample sequenced in a study of blood T cells in healthy people across ages. Primers used in a second PCR of roughly 6 to 12 cycles were a sample-barcoded 5' primer and a J-beta primer mix. Each CDR3 protein gets one entry after TCRdb re-called the 5' RACE reads with MiXCR. The table shows 790,000 or so distinct CDR3 sequences, with about half occurring only once. Source material: blood. These receptors all stem from a man older than 75 in good health.

This clonotype appeared a few times. This chain uses TRBV7-9 with TRBJ2-1, with 11 bases lining up with TRBD1. The CDR3 consists of 15 residues. Losses at the gene ends were 4 bases for V and 8 bases for J; bases not matched to a gene: 7. Germline V lookup: CDR1 SEHNR, CDR2 FQNEAQ (reference sequence). The CDR3 DNA sequence: TGTGCCAGCAGCTCCCCCCGGGACAGGGGGTATGAGCAGTTCTTC. It is translated as CASSSPRDRGYEQFF. Using reference TRBV7-9 and TRBJ2-1 for the parts outside the CDR3, the full variable domain is DTGVSQNPRHKITKRGQNVTFRCDPISEHNRLYWYRQTLGQGPEFLTYFQNEAQLEKSRLLSDRFSAERPKGSFSTLEIQRTEQGDSAMYLCASSSPRDRGYEQFFGPGTRLTVL.

This clonotype appeared a few times. The rearrangement joins TRBV6-2 or TRBV6-3 to TRBJ2-1; 7 bases align to TRBD2. CDR1 is MNHEY and CDR2 is SVGEGT in the germline V gene. The V and J ends lost 8 bases and 0 bases, in that order; junction bases with no gene match: 4. The CDR3 runs 14 residues. The DNA of the CDR3 is TGTGCCAGCGTCGGCGGGAGCTCCTACAATGAGCAGTTCTTC. Translation: CASVGGSSYNEQFF.

The rearrangement links TRBV29-1 to TRBJ1-4; D remains ambiguous. This CDR3 is 13 amino acids long. V shed 7 bases and J shed 5 bases, with 14 bases lying between them. The germline gives CDR1 SQVTM, CDR2 ANQGSEA. In DNA, the CDR3 is TGCAGCGGGGGTCGGGGAGGCAATGAAAAACTGTTTTTT. Its translation: CSGGRGGNEKLFF.

This clonotype was counted a few times. The CDR3: CASSYPDRGMGGYTF. CDR3 nucleotide sequence: TGTGCCAGCAGTTACCCTGACAGGGGTATGGGTGGCTACACCTTC. The V gene is TRBV6-6, the J gene TRBJ1-2; 8 nucleotides line up with TRBD1. The CDR3 extends over 15 amino acids. The V segment lost 2 bases and the J segment 7 bases; nucleotides outside the gene matches: 9. Per germline, CDR1 MNHNY and CDR2 SVGAGI (reference sequence).

This clonotype was detected a few times. The chain links TRBV24-1 to TRBJ2-1; 13 bases line up with TRBD2. The CDR3 totals 16 residues. V dropped 2 bases and J dropped 6; count of bases not matched to a gene: 3. Germline V CDR1 and CDR2: KGHDR, SFDVKD. The CDR3 sequence: CATSDYTSGRANEQFF. Written as DNA, the CDR3 is TGTGCCACCAGTGATTACACTAGCGGGAGGGCCAATGAGCAGTTCTTC.

V usage is TRBV6-5 and J usage is TRBJ2-3; D is perhaps TRBD2 (6 bases). Germline values: CDR1 MNHEY, CDR2 SVGAGI. Trimming removed 10 bases from V and 0 bases from J, with 17 bases in between. There are 15 residues in the CDR3. The CDR3 region is CATAAGAGSTDTQYF. The CDR3 region has the DNA TGTGCCACCGCCGCCGGGGCGGGGAGCACAGATACGCAGTATTTT.

The V call is TRBV5-6, the J call TRBJ2-7, with 8 bases matching TRBD1. CDR3 length: 14 amino acids. V trimming: 4 bases; J trimming: 4 bases; junction bases outside the gene matches: 7. Germline V gene sequence: CDR1 SGHDT, CDR2 YYEEEE. The CDR3 loop is CASSPQGTGYEQYF. CDR3 coding DNA: TGTGCCAGCAGCCCCCAGGGGACAGGATACGAGCAGTACTTC. Full variable domain (missing parts from reference TRBV5-6 and TRBJ2-7): DAGVTQSPTHLIKTRGQQVTLRCSPKSGHDTVSWYQQALGQGPQFIFQYYEEEERQRGNFPDRFSGHQFPNYSSELNVNALLLGDSALYLCASSPQGTGYEQYFGPGTRLTVT.

This clonotype has just a few counts. This chain uses TRBV6-6 with TRBJ1-5; 8 positions match TRBD1. The CDR3 contains 17 residues. Looked up from germline, CDR1 is MNHNY and CDR2 is SVGAGI (reference sequence). V lost 6 bases to trimming and J lost 4 bases; unmatched junction nucleotides: 14. DNA of the CDR3: TGTGCCAGCAGGCAGGGGGCCACAGGGGGGAAAAATCAGCCCCAGCATTTT. It translates to CASRQGATGGKNQPQHF.

The chain is built from TRBV18 and TRBJ2-5, with D possibly TRBD2 on 5 matching bases. Trimming stripped 1 base from V and 2 bases from J, with 5 bases between. CDR3 length: 13 amino acids. Germline CDR1 is KGHSH and CDR2 is LQKENI. The CDR3 protein is CASSPQRQETQYF. The CDR3 DNA is TGTGCCAGCTCACCACAGCGGCAAGAGACCCAGTACTTC.

The rearrangement uses TRBV28 and TRBJ2-7, with D possibly TRBD1 on 5 matching bases. The CDR3 covers 15 residues. V was shortened by 1 base and J by 3 bases, with 13 bases between the two germline ends. The V gene's germline CDR1 is MDHEN and CDR2 SYDVKM. CDR3: CASSLSYAGIYEQYF. In nucleotides, the CDR3 is TGTGCCAGCAGTTTATCTTATGCAGGGATCTACGAGCAGTACTTC.

The rearrangement links TRBV6-5 to TRBJ2-1; D could derive from TRBD1 or TRBD2 (5 bases each). The germline CDR1 and CDR2 sequences are MNHEY and SVGAGI. This CDR3 spans 14 amino acids. The V end was cut by 1 base, the J end by 5 bases, with 9 bases between. This CDR3 is CASSYYGTHNEQFF. The CDR3, as DNA: TGTGCCAGCAGTTACTATGGGACGCACAATGAGCAGTTCTTC.

V is TRBV5-1 and J is TRBJ2-5; D gene uncertain. Trimming shortened V by 2 bases and J by 2 bases, and 13 bases separated the two germline ends. Germline values: CDR1 SGHRS, CDR2 YFSETQ. This CDR3 region has 15 residues. In DNA form, the CDR3 reads TGCGCCAGCAGCTTTCAGGCCCTCTCACAAGAGACCCAGTACTTC. Translated, it gives CASSFQALSQETQYF.

Remarks on this clonotype: A much larger clone lies a single base off, so this may be a read error. The chain has TRBV5-1 and TRBJ2-1; no firm D call. Deletions cut 4 bases from V and 7 bases from J, with 12 bases between. Per the germline V gene, CDR1 is SGHRS and CDR2 is YFSETQ. This CDR3 is built from 13 residues. CDR3 in amino acids: CASSDISQNEQFF. CDR3 sequence (DNA): TGCGCCAGCAGCGATATTAGCCAAAATGAGCAGTTCTTC. The whole variable domain, remainder taken from reference TRBV5-1 and TRBJ2-1, is KAGVTQTPRYLIKTRGQQVTLSCSPISGHRSVSWYQQTPGQGLQFLFEYFSETQRNKGNFPGRFSGRQFSNSRSEMNVSTLELGDSALYLCASSDISQNEQFFGPGTRLTVL.

V is TRBV7-9 and J is TRBJ1-1; D not certain. This CDR3 comprises 14 residues. The ends were cut back, 1 base at V and 0 bases at J, with 6 bases in the middle. Germline CDR1 is SEHNR and CDR2 is FQNEAQ (reference sequence). The CDR3 loop reads CASSLVDMNTEAFF. The CDR3 DNA reads as TGTGCCAGCAGCTTAGTAGACATGAACACTGAAGCTTTCTTT.

The genes are TRBV18 and TRBJ1-1, with D maybe TRBD1 (6 bases). V was shortened by 10 bases and J by 1 base, with 13 bases between the two germline ends. Germline V gives CDR1 KGHSH, CDR2 LQKENI. The CDR3 covers 13 residues. The CDR3 nucleotides read TGTGCCAACTCTGGACAGACGAACACTGAAGCTTTCTTT. Its translation: CANSGQTNTEAFF.

The gene calls are TRBV20-1 and TRBJ2-4, with 12 nucleotides matching TRBD2. The CDR3 runs 18 residues. V lost 5 bases, J lost 13 bases, and 24 bases stayed unmatched. Per germline, CDR1 DFQATT and CDR2 SNEGSKA (reference sequence). CDR3 amino acids: CSARGLAGTTGTTGEQYF. CDR3 DNA sequence: TGCAGTGCTCGAGGACTAGCGGGAACGACGGGAACTACGGGGGAGCAGTACTTC.

V and J are TRBV5-1 and TRBJ2-7; 14 bases map to TRBD2. J lost 7 bases, V lost 4 bases, and 7 bases had no gene match. Per the germline V gene, CDR1 is SGHRS and CDR2 is YFSETQ. The CDR3 runs 15 residues. CDR3 sequence reads: CASSLGLAGDREQYF. In nucleotides, the CDR3 is TGCGCCAGCAGCCTGGGACTAGCGGGAGATCGGGAGCAGTACTTC.

The chain combines TRBV20-1 with TRBJ2-1; weak D call: TRBD2 (6 bases). The germline V gene has CDR1 DFQATT and CDR2 SNEGSKA (reference sequence). V was shortened by 6 bases and J by 7 bases, with 16 bases between the two germline ends. The CDR3 runs 13 residues. The CDR3 loop is CSARAGTGNEQFF. The CDR3 region has the DNA TGCAGTGCGAGGGCGGGAACGGGGAATGAGCAGTTCTTC.

This clonotype showed up just a few times. This chain uses TRBV27 with TRBJ2-7; D is undetermined. Trimming cost V 5 bases and J 4 bases, with 15 bases left between them. This CDR3 has 14 residues. In germline, CDR1 is MNHEY, CDR2 SMNVEV (reference sequence). CDR3 loop: CASSPQGIHYEQYF. The CDR3 nucleotides are TGTGCCAGCAGTCCGCAAGGGATACATTACGAGCAGTACTTC.

The genes are TRBV12-3 or TRBV12-4 and TRBJ2-5, with D unresolved. The CDR3 totals 14 residues. With 4 bases removed from V and 4 bases from J, the gap between germline ends came to 13 bases. The CDR3 coding sequence is TGTGCCAGCAGTTCTGTGGGATGGGGAGAGACCCAGTACTTC. Translating it yields CASSSVGWGETQYF.

The rearrangement uses TRBV29-1 and TRBJ2-3, with D possibly TRBD2 on 5 matching bases. V lost 4 bases and J 0 bases, leaving 8 bases between the germline ends. This CDR3 is built from 13 residues. Germline CDR1 is SQVTM and CDR2 is ANQGSEA. CDR3 residues: CSVGRDSTDTQYF. The CDR3 nucleotides read TGCAGCGTTGGCCGGGATAGCACAGATACGCAGTATTTT.

This clonotype was counted between two and nine times. V and J are TRBV10-3 and TRBJ2-7, with 12 nucleotides matching TRBD2. Looked up from germline, CDR1 is ENHRY and CDR2 is SYGVKD. This CDR3 spans 16 amino acids. J gave up 4 bases and V 0 bases, and 4 bases lay outside the gene matches. CDR3 region: CAISESATSGSYEQYF. In DNA, the CDR3 is TGTGCCATCAGTGAGTCGGCGACTAGCGGGAGTTACGAGCAGTACTTC.

This clonotype was found a few times. V usage is TRBV7-2 and J usage is TRBJ2-1, with 8 bases that match TRBD2. CDR3 length equals 17 residues. Germline CDR1 reads SGHTA; CDR2 reads FQGNSA. The V and J ends lost 4 bases and 3 bases, in that order; junction bases with no gene match: 11. CDR3 region: CASSSVLGGRLYNEQFF. The CDR3 DNA follows: TGTGCCAGCAGCTCCGTACTAGGCGGGAGGCTCTACAATGAGCAGTTCTTC.

V usage is TRBV5-1 and J usage is TRBJ1-1; 9 nucleotides align to TRBD1. The CDR3 length is 15 residues. CDR1 and CDR2 from the germline V gene are SGHRS and YFSETQ. V was clipped by 4 bases and J by 4 bases; unmatched bases: 8. The CDR3 region has the DNA TGCGCCAGCAGCAGCTCCGGGACAGGGCCCACTGAAGCTTTCTTT. Its translation: CASSSSGTGPTEAFF.

The rearrangement uses TRBV4-2 and TRBJ1-4; possibly TRBD1 for D (5 bases). The CDR3 runs 16 residues. V was clipped by 1 base and J by 8 bases, with 17 bases between them. Germline CDR1 LGHNA, CDR2 YNFKEQ. CDR3 protein: CASSQGRGGGDEKLFF. The CDR3 DNA sequence: TGTGCCAGCAGCCAAGGTCGGGGGGGAGGTGACGAAAAACTGTTTTTT.

The chain couples TRBV5-1 to TRBJ2-1; 7 bases are a match to TRBD1. CDR1 SGHRS and CDR2 YFSETQ come from the germline V gene. V lost 4 bases to trimming and J lost 3 bases; unmatched junction nucleotides: 13. The CDR3 covers 17 residues. For the CDR3, the DNA is TGCGCCAGCAGCCCACAGGGGCTCAATAGAAACTACAATGAGCAGTTCTTC. Translating it yields CASSPQGLNRNYNEQFF.

This chain joins TRBV20-1 and TRBJ2-3, with 11 bases matching TRBD2. Trimming took 4 bases from V and 3 from J; bases not matched to a gene: 12. CDR1 is DFQATT and CDR2 is SNEGSKA in the germline V gene (reference sequence). The CDR3 totals 17 residues. The CDR3 reads CSATGAGTSGSTDTQYF. The CDR3 coding sequence is TGCAGTGCTACGGGAGCCGGGACTAGCGGTAGTACAGATACGCAGTATTTT.

This chain uses TRBV28 with TRBJ2-5; TRBD1 agrees at 9 bases. The CDR3 has 16 residues. V dropped 1 base and J dropped 7; count of bases not matched to a gene: 10. Germline CDR1 reads MDHEN; CDR2 reads SYDVKM. DNA for the CDR3: TGTGCCAGCAGTTTATTGGGACAGGGAGGGAGAGTGACCCAGTACTTC. This gives the protein CASSLLGQGGRVTQYF.

This clonotype was found a few times. The chain combines TRBV12-3 or TRBV12-4 with TRBJ1-6, with a possible D match to TRBD1 (5 bases). Trimming took 4 bases from V and 12 from J, leaving 16 bases between them. The CDR3 runs 14 residues. CDR3 sequence: CASSSLSGLGPLHF. The CDR3 DNA follows: TGTGCCAGCAGTTCTCTGTCGGGACTGGGACCCCTCCACTTT.

This clonotype was counted a few times. This chain uses TRBV20-1 with TRBJ2-7; no firm D call. Trimming stripped 5 bases from V and 6 bases from J, with 17 bases between. CDR1 DFQATT and CDR2 SNEGSKA come from the germline V gene (reference sequence). This CDR3 is built from 13 residues. The chain's CDR3 is CSAGEILGSEQYF. The CDR3 nucleotides are TGCAGTGCTGGCGAAATTCTAGGCAGCGAGCAGTACTTC.

The chain has TRBV28 and TRBJ1-5, with 9 bases matching TRBD1. Germline CDR1 and CDR2: MDHEN and SYDVKM. V was clipped by 5 bases and J by 0 bases; unmatched bases: 14. The CDR3 sequence is 19 residues long. Here the CDR3 reads CASSPPSGTGRVSNQPQHF. The CDR3 coding sequence is TGTGCCAGCAGTCCACCATCAGGGACAGGGAGGGTTAGCAATCAGCCCCAGCATTTT.